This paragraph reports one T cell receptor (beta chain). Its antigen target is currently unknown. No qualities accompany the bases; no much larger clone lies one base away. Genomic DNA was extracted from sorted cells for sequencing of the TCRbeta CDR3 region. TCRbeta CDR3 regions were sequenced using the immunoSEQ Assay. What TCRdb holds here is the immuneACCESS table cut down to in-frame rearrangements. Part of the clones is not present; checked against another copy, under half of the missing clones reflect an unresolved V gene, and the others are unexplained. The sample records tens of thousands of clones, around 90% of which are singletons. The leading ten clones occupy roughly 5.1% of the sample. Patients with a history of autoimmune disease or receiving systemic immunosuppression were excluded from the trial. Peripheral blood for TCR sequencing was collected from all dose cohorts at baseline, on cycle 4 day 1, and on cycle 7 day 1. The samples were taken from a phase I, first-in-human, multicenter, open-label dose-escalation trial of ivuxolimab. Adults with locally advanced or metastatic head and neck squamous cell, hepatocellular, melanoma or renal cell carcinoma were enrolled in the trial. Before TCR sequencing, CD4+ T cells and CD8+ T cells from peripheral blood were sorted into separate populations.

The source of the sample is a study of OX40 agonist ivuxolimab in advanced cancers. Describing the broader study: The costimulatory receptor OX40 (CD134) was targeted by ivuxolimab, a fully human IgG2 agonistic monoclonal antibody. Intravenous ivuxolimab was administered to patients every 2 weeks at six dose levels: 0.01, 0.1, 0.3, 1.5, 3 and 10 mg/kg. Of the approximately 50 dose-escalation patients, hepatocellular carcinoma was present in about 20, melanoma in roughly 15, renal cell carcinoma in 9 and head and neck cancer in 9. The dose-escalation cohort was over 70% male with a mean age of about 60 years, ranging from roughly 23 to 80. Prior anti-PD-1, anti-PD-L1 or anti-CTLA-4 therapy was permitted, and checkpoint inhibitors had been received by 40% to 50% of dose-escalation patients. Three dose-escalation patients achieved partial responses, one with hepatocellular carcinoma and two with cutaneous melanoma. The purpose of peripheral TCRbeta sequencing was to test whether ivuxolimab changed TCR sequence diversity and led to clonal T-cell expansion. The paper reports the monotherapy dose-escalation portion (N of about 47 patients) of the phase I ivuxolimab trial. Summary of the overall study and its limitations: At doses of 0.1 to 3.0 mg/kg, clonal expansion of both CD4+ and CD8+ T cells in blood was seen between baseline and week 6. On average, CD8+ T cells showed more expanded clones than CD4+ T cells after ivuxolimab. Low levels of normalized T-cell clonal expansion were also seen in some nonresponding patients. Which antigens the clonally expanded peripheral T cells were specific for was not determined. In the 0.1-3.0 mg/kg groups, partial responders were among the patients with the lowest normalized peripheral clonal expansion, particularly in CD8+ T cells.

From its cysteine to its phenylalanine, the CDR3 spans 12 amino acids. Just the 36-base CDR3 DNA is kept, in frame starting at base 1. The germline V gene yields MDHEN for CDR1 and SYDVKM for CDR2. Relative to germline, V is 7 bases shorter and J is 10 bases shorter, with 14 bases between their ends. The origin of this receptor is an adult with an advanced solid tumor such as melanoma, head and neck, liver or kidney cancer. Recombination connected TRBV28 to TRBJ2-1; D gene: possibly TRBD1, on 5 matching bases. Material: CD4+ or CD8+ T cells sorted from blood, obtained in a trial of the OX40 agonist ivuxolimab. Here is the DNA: TGTGCCAGCAACCGAGACAGATTGGAGCAGTTCTTC. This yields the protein CASNRDRLEQFF.